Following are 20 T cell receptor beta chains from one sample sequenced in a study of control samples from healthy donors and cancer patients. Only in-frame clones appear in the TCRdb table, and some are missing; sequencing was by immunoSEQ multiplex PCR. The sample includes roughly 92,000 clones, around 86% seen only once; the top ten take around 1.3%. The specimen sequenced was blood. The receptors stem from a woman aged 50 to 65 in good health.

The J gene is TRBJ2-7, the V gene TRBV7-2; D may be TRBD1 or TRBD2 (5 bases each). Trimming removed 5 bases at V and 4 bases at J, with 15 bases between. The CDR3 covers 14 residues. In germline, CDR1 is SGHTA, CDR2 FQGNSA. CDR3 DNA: TGTGCCAGCAGCAGAGGGGTGGTTGGGTACGAGCAGTACTTC. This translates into CASSRGVVGYEQYF.

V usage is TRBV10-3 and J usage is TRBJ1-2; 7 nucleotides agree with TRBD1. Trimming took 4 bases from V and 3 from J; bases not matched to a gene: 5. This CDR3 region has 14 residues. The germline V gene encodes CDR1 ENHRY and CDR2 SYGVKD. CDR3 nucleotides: TGTGCCATCAGTGCATCAGGGGGTGACTATGGCTACACCTTC. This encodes CAISASGGDYGYTF.

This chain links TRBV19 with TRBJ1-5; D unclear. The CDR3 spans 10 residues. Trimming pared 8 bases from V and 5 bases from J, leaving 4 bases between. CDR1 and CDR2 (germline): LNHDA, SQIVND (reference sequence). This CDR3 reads CASGYQPQHF. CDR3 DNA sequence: TGTGCCAGTGGTTATCAGCCCCAGCATTTT.

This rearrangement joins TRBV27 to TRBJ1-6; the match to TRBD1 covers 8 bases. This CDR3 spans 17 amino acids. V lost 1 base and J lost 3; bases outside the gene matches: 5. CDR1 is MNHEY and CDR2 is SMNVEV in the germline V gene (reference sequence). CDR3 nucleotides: TGTGCCAGCAGTTTATACGGACAGGGATTCTATAATTCACCCCTCCACTTT. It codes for CASSLYGQGFYNSPLHF.

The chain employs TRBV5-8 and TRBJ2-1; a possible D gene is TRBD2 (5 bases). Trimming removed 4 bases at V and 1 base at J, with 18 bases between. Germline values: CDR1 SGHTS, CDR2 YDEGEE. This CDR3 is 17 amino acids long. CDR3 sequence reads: CASSRTGILGSYNEQFF. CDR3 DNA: TGTGCCAGCAGCCGGACGGGGATTTTAGGGTCCTACAATGAGCAGTTCTTC.

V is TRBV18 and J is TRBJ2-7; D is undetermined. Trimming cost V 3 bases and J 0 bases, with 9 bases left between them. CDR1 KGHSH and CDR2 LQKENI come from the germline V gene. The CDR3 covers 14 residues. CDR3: CASSPQDGSYEQYF. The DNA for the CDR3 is TGTGCCAGCTCACCCCAGGACGGCTCCTACGAGCAGTACTTC.

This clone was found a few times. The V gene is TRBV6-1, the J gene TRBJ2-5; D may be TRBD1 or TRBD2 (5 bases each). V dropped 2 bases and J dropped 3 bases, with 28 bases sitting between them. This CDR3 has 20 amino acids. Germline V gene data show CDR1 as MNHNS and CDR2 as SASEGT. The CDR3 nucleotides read TGTGCCAGCAGTGAAACCTATGGGGAACATGGGGACCCCAGAGAAGAGACCCAGTACTTC. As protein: CASSETYGEHGDPREETQYF.

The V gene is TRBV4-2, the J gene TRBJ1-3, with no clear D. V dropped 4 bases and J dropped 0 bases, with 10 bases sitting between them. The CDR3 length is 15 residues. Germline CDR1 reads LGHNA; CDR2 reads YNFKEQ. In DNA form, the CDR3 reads TGTGCCAGCAGCCCCGACGGTCCCTCTGGAAACACCATATATTTT. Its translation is CASSPDGPSGNTIYF.

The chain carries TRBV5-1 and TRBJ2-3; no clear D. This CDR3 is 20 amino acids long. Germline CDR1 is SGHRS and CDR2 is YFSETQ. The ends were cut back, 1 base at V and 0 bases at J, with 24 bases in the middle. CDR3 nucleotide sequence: TGCGCCAGCAGCTTGATGCCAGTCCCTCCATCTGCTACTAGCACAGATACGCAGTATTTT. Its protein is CASSLMPVPPSATSTDTQYF.

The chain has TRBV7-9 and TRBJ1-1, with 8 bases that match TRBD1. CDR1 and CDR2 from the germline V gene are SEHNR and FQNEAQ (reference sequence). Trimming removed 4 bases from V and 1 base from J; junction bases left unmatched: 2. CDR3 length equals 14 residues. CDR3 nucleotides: TGTGCCAGCAGCTCGACAGGGGAGAACACTGAAGCTTTCTTT. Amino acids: CASSSTGENTEAFF.

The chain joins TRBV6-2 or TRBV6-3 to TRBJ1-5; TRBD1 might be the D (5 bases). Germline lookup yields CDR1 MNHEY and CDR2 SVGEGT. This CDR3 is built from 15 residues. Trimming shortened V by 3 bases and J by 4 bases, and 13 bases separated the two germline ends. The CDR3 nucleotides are TGTGCCAGCAGTTATTATGCGGGGACGAATCAGCCCCAGCATTTT. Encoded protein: CASSYYAGTNQPQHF.

The CDR3 DNA is TGTGCCAGCAGTCCGGGAACACAGGGTCGCTACACCTTC. Translating it yields CASSPGTQGRYTF. The rearrangement joins TRBV6-2 or TRBV6-3 to TRBJ1-2; D might be TRBD1 (6 bases). V lost 5 bases and J 9 bases, leaving 16 bases between the germline ends. The CDR3 sequence is 13 residues long. CDR1 and CDR2 (germline): MNHEY, SVGEGT.

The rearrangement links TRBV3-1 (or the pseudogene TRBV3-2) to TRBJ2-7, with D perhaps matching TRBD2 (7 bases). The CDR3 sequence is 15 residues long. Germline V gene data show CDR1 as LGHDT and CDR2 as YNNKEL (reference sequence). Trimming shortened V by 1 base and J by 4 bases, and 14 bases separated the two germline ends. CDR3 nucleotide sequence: TGTGCCAGCAGCCAAGTTTGGGGGGGGCCTTACGAGCAGTACTTC. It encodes CASSQVWGGPYEQYF.

For the CDR3, the DNA is TGTGCCAGCAGCTTAGGCGGGGGGGAGCGGGAGCAGTACTTC. Its translation is CASSLGGGEREQYF. The chain is built from TRBV5-4 and TRBJ2-7; 9 bases match TRBD2. The V segment lost 2 bases and the J segment 7 bases; nucleotides outside the gene matches: 7. This CDR3 comprises 14 residues. CDR1 is SGHNT and CDR2 is YYREEE in the germline V gene (reference sequence).

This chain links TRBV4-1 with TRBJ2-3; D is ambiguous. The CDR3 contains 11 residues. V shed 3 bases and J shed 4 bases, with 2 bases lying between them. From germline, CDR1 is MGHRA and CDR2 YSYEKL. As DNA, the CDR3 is TGCGCCAGCAGCCAGGCAGATACGCAGTATTTT. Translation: CASSQADTQYF.

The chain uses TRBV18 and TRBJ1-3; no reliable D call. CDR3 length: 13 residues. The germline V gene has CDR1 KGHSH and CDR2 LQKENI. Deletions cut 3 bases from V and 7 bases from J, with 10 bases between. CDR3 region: CASSPGSSNTIYF. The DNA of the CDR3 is TGTGCCAGCTCACCCGGGTCGTCGAACACCATATATTTT.

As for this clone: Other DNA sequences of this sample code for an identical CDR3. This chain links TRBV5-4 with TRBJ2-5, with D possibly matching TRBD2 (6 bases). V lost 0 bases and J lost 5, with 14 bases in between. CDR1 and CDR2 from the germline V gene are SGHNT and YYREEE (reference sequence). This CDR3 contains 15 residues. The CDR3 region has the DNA TGTGCCAGCAGCTTGGGGGGTGGAGGGAAGGAGACCCAGTACTTC. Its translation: CASSLGGGGKETQYF. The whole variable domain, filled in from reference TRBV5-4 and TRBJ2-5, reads ETGVTQSPTHLIKTRGQQVTLRCSSQSGHNTVSWYQQALGQGPQFIFQYYREEENGRGNFPPRFSGLQFPNYSSELNVNALELDDSALYLCASSLGGGGKETQYFGPGTRLLVL.

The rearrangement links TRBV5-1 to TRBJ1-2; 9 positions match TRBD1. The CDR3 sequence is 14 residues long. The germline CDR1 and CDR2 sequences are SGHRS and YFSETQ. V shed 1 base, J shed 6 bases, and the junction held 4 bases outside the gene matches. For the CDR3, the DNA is TGCGCCAGCAGCTTGACAGGGGGCCAGGATGGCTACACCTTC. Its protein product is CASSLTGGQDGYTF.

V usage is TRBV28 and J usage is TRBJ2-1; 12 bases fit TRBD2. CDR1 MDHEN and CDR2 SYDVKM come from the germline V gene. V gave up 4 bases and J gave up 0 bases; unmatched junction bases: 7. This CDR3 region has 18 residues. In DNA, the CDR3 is TGTGCCAGCAGTTCGTGGACTAGCGGGGCGAGCTCCTACAATGAGCAGTTCTTC. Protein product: CASSSWTSGASSYNEQFF. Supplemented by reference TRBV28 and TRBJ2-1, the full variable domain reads DVKVTQSSRYLVKRTGEKVFLECVQDMDHENMFWYRQDPGLGLRLIYFSYDVKMKEKGDIPEGYSVSREKKERFSLILESASTNQTSMYLCASSSWTSGASSYNEQFFGPGTRLTVL.

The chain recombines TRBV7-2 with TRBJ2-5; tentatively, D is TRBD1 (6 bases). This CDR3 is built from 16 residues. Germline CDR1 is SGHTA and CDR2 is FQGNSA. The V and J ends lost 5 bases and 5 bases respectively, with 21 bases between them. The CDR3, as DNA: TGTGCCAGCAGCCCTCGTGAGGTGGGGGCTCAGGAGACCCAGTACTTC. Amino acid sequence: CASSPREVGAQETQYF.